This TCR beta chain was retrieved from a study of T cells in Graves' hyperthyroidism and ophthalmopathy. Diagnosis rested on symptoms, serum thyroxine and TRAb, thyroid ultrasound, and orbital computed tomography. Amplified TCR beta CDR3 regions derived from RNA transcripts. RT-PCR in the first round (using the HTBI primer set) targeted the TCR CDR3. TCRdb itself ran the multiplex PCR reads through MiXCR, one entry per CDR3 protein. The sample lists roughly 170,000 distinct CDR3 sequences; about 17% were seen once. The CDR3 consists of 15 residues. Germline-derived CDR1 and CDR2 are SGHDN and FVKESK. Trimming removed 4 bases from V and 4 bases from J, with 16 bases in between.

Sequencing input: blood. The sequence came from a woman aged 45-59 years with Graves' hyperthyroidism. The V call is TRBV14, the J call TRBJ1-2, with no clear D. Here the CDR3 DNA reads TGTGCCAGCAGCCGCTCCTCAGAGGGATTCTATGGCTACACCTTC. Translation: CASSRSSEGFYGYTF.